This is a list of T cell receptor beta chains from one sample in a study of T cell responses to AZD1222 COVID-19 vaccine. Using immunoSEQ multiplex PCR, the repertoire was profiled, and TCRdb retains in-frame clones only, with some absent. Of 90,000 to 120,000 clones in the sample, 87% were seen once. The specimen was peripheral blood, collected 28 days after the second AZD1222 dose. These receptors all stem from an adult who received the AZD1222 COVID-19 vaccine. CDR3s include the opening cysteine and the closing phenylalanine or tryptophan. The D gene is left open where the match is weak. Rows may omit the clone size; those that give it use once, few, many or a size class.

size	V	J	length	D	CDR3	DNA
-	TRBV6-1	TRBJ2-1	14	-	CASSEAGGNDEQFF	TGTGCCAGCAGTGAAGCGGGAGGAAACGACGAGCAGTTCTTC
-	TRBV24-1	TRBJ1-1	13	-	CATSGRVNTEAFF	TGTGCCACCAGTGGGAGAGTGAACACTGAAGCTTTCTTT
-	TRBV13	TRBJ2-7	14	TRBD1	CASSTRDRGGEQYF	TGTGCCAGCAGCACCCGGGACAGGGGGGGCGAGCAGTACTTC
-	TRBV20-1	TRBJ1-6	15	-	CSASESYTYNSPLHF	TGCAGTGCTAGTGAAAGTTATACCTATAATTCACCCCTCCACTTT
-	TRBV6-6	TRBJ2-7	13	TRBD1	CASSDTGVEEQYF	TGTGCCAGCAGTGACACAGGGGTTGAGGAGCAGTACTTC
-	TRBV5-1	TRBJ2-1	16	-	CASSLVAAPSYNEQFF	TGCGCCAGCAGCTTGGTGGCGGCCCCCTCCTACAATGAGCAGTTCTTC
-	TRBV4-1	TRBJ1-5	16	TRBD1	CASSQPGQGDNQPQHF	TGCGCCAGCAGCCAACCGGGACAGGGCGACAATCAGCCCCAGCATTTT
few	TRBV18	TRBJ2-7	17	TRBD1	CASSPIQTGAPTYEQYF	TGTGCCAGCTCACCGATTCAGACAGGGGCACCAACCTACGAGCAGTACTTC
-	TRBV3-1/TRBV3-2	TRBJ2-7	15	TRBD2	CASSSPGLAAYEQYF	TGTGCCAGCAGCTCTCCGGGACTAGCGGCCTACGAGCAGTACTTC
few	TRBV19	TRBJ1-3	15	-	CASGTGQGSGNTIYF	TGTGCCAGTGGGACGGGACAAGGCTCTGGAAACACCATATATTTT
once	TRBV11-3	TRBJ2-1	14	-	CASSLAPLAHEQFF	TGTGCCAGCAGCTTAGCACCCCTAGCACATGAGCAGTTCTTC
once	TRBV7-8	TRBJ1-2	14	-	CASSFEGLDYGYTF	TGTGCCAGCAGCTTCGAGGGTTTAGACTATGGCTACACCTTC
-	TRBV12-3/TRBV12-4	TRBJ1-4	13	-	CASSSYPNEKLFF	TGTGCCAGCAGTTCATACCCGAATGAAAAACTGTTTTTT
-	TRBV5-5	TRBJ2-6	16	-	CASSLTVHSGANVLTF	TGTGCCAGCAGCTTAACCGTACACTCTGGGGCCAACGTCCTGACTTTC
-	TRBV6-2/TRBV6-3	TRBJ2-7	13	-	CASSNGAHYEQYF	TGTGCCAGCAGTAACGGAGCCCACTACGAGCAGTACTTC
-	TRBV6-6	TRBJ2-7	15	-	CASSSPRTLTYEQYF	TGTGCCAGCAGCTCGCCTCGGACACTTACCTACGAGCAGTACTTC
-	TRBV4-2	TRBJ2-7	15	TRBD1	CASSQDETGSYEQYF	TGTGCCAGCAGCCAAGACGAGACAGGGTCCTACGAGCAGTACTTC
once	TRBV9	TRBJ2-7	14	-	CASSVEFSRGRQYF	TGTGCCAGCAGCGTAGAATTCAGCCGGGGACGGCAGTACTTC
-	TRBV2	TRBJ1-5	14	-	CASSEQGGDQPQHF	TGTGCCAGCAGTGAGCAGGGTGGGGATCAGCCCCAGCATTTT